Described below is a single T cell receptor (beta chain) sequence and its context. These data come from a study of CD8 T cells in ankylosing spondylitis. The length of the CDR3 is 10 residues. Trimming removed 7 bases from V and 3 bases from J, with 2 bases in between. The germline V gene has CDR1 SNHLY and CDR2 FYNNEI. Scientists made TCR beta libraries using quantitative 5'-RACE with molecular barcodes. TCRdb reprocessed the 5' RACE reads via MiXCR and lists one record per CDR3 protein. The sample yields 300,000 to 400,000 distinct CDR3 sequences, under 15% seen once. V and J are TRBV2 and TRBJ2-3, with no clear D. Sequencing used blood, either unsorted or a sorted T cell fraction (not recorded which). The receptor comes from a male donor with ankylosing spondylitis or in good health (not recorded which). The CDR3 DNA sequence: TGTGCCAGCATGACAGATACGCAGTATTTT. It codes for CASMTDTQYF.